What follows is one T cell receptor (beta chain) and its context. Whereas donors were nominally healthy upon sampling, unrecorded immune exposures were probable. The PCR used 60 Vbeta and 13 Jbeta primers. Assay: immunoSEQ multiplex PCR; the TCRdb copy retains only in-frame clones and omits some. The repertoire includes some 90,000 clones, about two thirds of them detected once, and approximately 8.9% sits in the top ten. V shed 6 bases, J shed 2 bases, and the junction held 6 bases outside the gene matches. This CDR3 spans 15 amino acids. CDR1 and CDR2 from the germline V gene are LNHDA and SQIVND (reference sequence). This specimen comes from a study of cytomegalovirus exposure and HLA in healthy donors.

The origin of this receptor is a man between 60 and 75 years old in good health and CMV-seronegative. Sequencing input: PBMCs. The chain links TRBV19 to TRBJ1-1, with 10 bases matching TRBD1. The DNA for the CDR3 is TGTGCCAGTAGCCGGGGACAGGGGATAAACACTGAAGCTTTCTTT. This sequence encodes CASSRGQGINTEAFF.